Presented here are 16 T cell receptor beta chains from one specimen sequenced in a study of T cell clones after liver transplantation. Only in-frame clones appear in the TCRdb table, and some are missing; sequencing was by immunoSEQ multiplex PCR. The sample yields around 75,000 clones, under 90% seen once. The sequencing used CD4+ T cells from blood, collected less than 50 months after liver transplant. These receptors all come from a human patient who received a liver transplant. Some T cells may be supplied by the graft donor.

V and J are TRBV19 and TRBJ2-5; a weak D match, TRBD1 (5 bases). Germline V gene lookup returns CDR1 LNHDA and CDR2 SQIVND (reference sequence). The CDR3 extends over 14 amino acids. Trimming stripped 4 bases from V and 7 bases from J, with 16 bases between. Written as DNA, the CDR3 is TGTGCCAGTAGTAGGGCCCTTGGAACAGGGACCCAGTACTTC. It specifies CASSRALGTGTQYF.

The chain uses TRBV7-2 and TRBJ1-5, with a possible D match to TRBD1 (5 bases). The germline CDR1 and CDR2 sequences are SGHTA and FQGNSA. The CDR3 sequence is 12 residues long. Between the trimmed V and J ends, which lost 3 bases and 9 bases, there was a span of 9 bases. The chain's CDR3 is CASSFQGPPQHF. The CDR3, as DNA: TGTGCCAGCAGCTTTCAGGGCCCGCCCCAGCATTTT.

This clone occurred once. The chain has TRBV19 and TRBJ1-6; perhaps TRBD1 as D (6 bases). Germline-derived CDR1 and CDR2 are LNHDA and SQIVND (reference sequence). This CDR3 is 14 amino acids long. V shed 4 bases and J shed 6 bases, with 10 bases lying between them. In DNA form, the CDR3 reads TGTGCCAGTAGTACACAGGGAGGTAATTCACCCCTCCACTTT. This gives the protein CASSTQGGNSPLHF.

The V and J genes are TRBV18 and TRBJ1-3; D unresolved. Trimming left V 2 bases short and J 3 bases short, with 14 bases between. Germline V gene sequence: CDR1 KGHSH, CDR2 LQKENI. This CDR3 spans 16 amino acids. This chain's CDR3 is CASSPTDPPGGNTIYF. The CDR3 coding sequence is TGTGCCAGCTCACCAACCGACCCACCCGGTGGAAACACCATATATTTT.

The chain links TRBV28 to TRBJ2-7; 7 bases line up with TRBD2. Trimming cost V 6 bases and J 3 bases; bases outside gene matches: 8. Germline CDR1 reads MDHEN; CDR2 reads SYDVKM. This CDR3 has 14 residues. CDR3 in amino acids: CASSPGTTVYEQYF. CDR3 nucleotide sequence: TGTGCCAGCAGCCCCGGGACTACAGTCTACGAGCAGTACTTC.

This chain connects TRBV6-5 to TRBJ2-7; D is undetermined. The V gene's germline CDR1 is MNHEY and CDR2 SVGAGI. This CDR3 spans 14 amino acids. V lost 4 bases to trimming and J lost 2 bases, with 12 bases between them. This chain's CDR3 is CASSLNTYAYEQYF. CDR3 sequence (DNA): TGTGCCAGCAGTTTAAACACATATGCCTACGAGCAGTACTTC.

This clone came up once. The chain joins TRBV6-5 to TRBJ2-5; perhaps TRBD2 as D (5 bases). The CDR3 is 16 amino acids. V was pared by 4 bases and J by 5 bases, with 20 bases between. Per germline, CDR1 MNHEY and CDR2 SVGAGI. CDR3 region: CASSFSWARQRETQYF. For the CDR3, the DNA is TGTGCCAGCAGTTTCAGTTGGGCCAGGCAGCGGGAGACCCAGTACTTC.

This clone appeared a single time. The CDR3 loop is CAITRDRGYGYTF. As DNA, the CDR3 is TGTGCCATCACCCGGGACAGGGGCTATGGCTACACCTTC. The gene calls are TRBV10-3 and TRBJ1-2; 10 bases align to TRBD1. The CDR3 is 13 amino acids. Germline CDR1 and CDR2: ENHRY and SYGVKD. V lost 7 bases, J lost 4 bases, and 3 bases stayed unmatched.

CDR3 coding DNA: TGTGCCAGCAGCTACAGGCAGGGACCCTACAATGAGCAGTTCTTC. Its translation is CASSYRQGPYNEQFF. The chain joins TRBV11-1 to TRBJ2-1, with D possibly being TRBD1 or TRBD2 (5 bases each). Trimming took 4 bases from V and 2 from J, leaving 12 bases between them. CDR3 length equals 15 residues. CDR1 and CDR2 from the germline V gene are SGHAT and FQDESV (reference sequence).

The CDR3 spells CATSRDTDGSGNTIYF. CDR3 bases: TGTGCCACCAGCAGAGACACGGACGGCTCTGGAAACACCATATATTTT. This chain connects TRBV15 to TRBJ1-3; D gene unclear. CDR3 length: 16 amino acids. Trimming took 0 bases from V and 0 from J, leaving 9 bases between them. Germline V gene lookup returns CDR1 LNHNV and CDR2 YYDKDF (reference sequence).

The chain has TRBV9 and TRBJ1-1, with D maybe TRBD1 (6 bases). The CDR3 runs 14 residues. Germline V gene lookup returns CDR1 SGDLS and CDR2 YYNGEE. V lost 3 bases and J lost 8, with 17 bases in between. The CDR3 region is CASSAGTRQPEAFF. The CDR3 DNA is TGTGCCAGCAGCGCGGGGACACGGCAGCCGGAAGCTTTCTTT.

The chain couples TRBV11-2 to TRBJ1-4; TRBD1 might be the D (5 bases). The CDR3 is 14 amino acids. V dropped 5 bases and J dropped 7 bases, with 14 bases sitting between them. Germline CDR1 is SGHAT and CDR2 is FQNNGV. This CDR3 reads CASSKGTGSEKLFF. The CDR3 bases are TGTGCCAGCAGCAAAGGGACCGGTAGTGAAAAACTGTTTTTT.

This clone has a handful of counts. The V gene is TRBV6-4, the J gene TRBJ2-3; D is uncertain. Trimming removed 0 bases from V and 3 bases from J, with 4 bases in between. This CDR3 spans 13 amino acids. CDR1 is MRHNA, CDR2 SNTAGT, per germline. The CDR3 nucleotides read TGTGCCAGCAGTGACTCGACGACAGATACGCAGTATTTT. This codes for CASSDSTTDTQYF.

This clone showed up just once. The CDR3 DNA reads TGTGCCAGCAGTGAAGCGCTTCAGGGCTCTGGAAACACCATATATTTT. This codes for CASSEALQGSGNTIYF. V usage is TRBV6-1 and J usage is TRBJ1-3; D is possibly TRBD1 (5 bases). Germline loops: CDR1 MNHNS, CDR2 SASEGT. The CDR3 runs to 16 residues. V dropped 0 bases and J dropped 0 bases, with 9 bases sitting between them.

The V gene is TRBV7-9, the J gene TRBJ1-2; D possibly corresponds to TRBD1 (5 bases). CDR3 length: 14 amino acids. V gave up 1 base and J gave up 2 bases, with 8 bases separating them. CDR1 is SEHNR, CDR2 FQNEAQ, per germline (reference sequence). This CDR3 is CASSLERTNYGYTF. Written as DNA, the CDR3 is TGTGCCAGCAGCTTAGAAAGGACAAACTATGGCTACACCTTC. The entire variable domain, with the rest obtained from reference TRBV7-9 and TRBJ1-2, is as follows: DTGVSQNPRHKITKRGQNVTFRCDPISEHNRLYWYRQTLGQGPEFLTYFQNEAQLEKSRLLSDRFSAERPKGSFSTLEIQRTEQGDSAMYLCASSLERTNYGYTFGSGTRLTVV.

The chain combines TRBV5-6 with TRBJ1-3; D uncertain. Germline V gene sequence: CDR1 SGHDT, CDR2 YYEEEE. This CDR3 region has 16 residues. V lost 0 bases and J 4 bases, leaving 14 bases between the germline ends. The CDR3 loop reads CASSLDLGSEGNTIYF. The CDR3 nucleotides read TGTGCCAGCAGCTTGGATTTGGGATCAGAGGGAAACACCATATATTTT.